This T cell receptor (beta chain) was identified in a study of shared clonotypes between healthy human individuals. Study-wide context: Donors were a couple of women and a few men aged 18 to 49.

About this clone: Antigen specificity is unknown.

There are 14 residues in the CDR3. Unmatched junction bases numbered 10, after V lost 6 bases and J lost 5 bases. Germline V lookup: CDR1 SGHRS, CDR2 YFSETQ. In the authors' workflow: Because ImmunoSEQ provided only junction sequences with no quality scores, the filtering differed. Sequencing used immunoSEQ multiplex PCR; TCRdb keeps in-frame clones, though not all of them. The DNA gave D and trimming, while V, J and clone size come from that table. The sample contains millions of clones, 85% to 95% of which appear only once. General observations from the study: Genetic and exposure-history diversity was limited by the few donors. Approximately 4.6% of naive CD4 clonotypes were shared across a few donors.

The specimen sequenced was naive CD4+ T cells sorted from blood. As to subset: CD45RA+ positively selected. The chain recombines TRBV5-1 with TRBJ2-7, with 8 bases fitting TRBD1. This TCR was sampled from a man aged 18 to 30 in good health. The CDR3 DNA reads TGCGCCAGCACAGACAGGGGCCGAGAGGACGAGCAGTACTTC. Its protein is CASTDRGREDEQYF.